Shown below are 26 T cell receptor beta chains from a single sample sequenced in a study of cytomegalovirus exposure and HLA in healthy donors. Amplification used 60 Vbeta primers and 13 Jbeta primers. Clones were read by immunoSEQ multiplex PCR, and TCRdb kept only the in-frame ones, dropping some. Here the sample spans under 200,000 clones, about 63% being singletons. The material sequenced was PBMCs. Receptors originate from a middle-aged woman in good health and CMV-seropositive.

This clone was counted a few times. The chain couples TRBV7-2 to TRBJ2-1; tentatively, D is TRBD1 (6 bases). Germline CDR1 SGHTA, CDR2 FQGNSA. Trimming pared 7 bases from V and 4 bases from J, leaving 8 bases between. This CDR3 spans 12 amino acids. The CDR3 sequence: CASTTGYNEQFF. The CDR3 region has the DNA TGTGCCAGCACCACAGGGTACAATGAGCAGTTCTTC.

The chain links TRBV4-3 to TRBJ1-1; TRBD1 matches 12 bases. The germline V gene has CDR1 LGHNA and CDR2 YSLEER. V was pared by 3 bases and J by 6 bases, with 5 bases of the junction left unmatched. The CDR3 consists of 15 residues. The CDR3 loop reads CASSHPGTGGPEAFF. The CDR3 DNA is TGCGCCAGCAGCCACCCCGGGACAGGGGGCCCTGAAGCTTTCTTT.

The CDR3 loop reads CASSRGLAGVSYEQYF. The CDR3, as DNA: TGCGCCAGCAGCAGGGGACTAGCGGGAGTGTCCTACGAGCAGTACTTC. This rearrangement joins TRBV5-1 to TRBJ2-5; TRBD2 aligns across 14 bases. The J call may be faulty, since TRBJ2-7 better matches the DNA end. From germline, CDR1 is SGHRS and CDR2 YFSETQ. The CDR3 totals 16 residues.

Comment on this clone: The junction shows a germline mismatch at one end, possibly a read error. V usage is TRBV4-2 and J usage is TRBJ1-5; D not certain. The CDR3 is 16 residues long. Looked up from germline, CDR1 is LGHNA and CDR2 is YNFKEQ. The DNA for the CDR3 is TGTGCCAGCAGCCATACCTGGGGTGGGAGCAATCAGCCCCAGAATTTT. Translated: CASSHTWGGSNQPQNF.

CDR3 DNA sequence: TGTGCCAGTAGTTCGACAGGGTGGACTGAAGCTTTCTTT. It codes for CASSSTGWTEAFF. The chain employs TRBV19 and TRBJ1-1; 7 positions match TRBD1. This CDR3 comprises 13 residues. The germline V gene encodes CDR1 LNHDA and CDR2 SQIVND (reference sequence). The V gene end was trimmed by 5 bases and the J gene end by 5 bases; junction bases not matched to a gene: 5.

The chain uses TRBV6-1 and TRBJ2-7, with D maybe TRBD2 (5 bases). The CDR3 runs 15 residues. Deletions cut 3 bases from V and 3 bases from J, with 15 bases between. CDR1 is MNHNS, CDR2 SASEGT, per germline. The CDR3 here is CASSDAAATVYEQYF. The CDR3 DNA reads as TGTGCCAGCAGTGACGCAGCGGCCACGGTCTACGAGCAGTACTTC.

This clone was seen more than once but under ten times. This CDR3 is CAISGEGTSGSYEQYF. The CDR3 DNA reads as TGTGCCATCAGTGGCGAGGGGACTAGCGGCTCCTACGAGCAGTACTTC. J is TRBJ2-7 and V is TRBV10-3, with 11 bases matching TRBD2. V shed 4 bases and J 0 bases; nucleotides not matched to a gene: 5. Germline V gene sequence: CDR1 ENHRY, CDR2 SYGVKD. The length of the CDR3 is 16 residues.

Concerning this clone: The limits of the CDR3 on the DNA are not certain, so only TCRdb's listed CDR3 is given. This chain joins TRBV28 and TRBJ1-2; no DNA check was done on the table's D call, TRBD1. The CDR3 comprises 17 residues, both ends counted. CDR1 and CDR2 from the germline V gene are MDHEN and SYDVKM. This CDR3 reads CASSFYLVAGGAYGYPF.

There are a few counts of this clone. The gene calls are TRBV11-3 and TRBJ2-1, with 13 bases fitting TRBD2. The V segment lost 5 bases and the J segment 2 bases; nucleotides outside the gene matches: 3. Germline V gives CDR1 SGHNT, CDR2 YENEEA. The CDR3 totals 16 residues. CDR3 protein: CASSIGTSGAYNEQFF. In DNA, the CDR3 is TGTGCCAGCAGCATTGGGACTAGCGGGGCCTACAATGAGCAGTTCTTC.

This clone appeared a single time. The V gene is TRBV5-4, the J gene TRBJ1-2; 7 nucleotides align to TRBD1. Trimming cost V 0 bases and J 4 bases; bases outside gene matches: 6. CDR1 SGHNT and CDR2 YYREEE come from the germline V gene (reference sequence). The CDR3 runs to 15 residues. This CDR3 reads CASSLGAGGTYGYTF. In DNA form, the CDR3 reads TGTGCCAGCAGCTTGGGGGCAGGGGGGACCTATGGCTACACCTTC.

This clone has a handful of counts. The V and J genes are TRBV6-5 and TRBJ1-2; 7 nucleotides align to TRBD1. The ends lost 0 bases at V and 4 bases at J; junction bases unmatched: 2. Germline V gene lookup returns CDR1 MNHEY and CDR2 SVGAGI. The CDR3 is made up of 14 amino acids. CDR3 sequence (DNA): TGTGCCAGCAGTTACTCGACAGGGCGCTATGGCTACACCTTC. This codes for CASSYSTGRYGYTF.

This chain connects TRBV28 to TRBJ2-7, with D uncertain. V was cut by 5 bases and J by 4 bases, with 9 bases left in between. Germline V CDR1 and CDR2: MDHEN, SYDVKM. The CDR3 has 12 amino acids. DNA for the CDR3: TGTGCCAGCAGTCCCCGGCGGTACGAGCAGTACTTC. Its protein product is CASSPRRYEQYF.

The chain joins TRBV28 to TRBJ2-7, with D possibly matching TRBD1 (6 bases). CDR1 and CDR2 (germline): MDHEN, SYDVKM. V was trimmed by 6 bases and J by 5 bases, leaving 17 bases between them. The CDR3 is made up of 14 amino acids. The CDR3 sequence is CASSQQGPGNEQYF. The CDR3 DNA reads TGTGCCAGCAGCCAACAGGGTCCAGGGAACGAGCAGTACTTC.

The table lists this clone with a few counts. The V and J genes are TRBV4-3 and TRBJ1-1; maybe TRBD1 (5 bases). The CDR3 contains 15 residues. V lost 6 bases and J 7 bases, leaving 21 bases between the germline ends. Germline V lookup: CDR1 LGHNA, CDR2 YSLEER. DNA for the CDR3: TGCGCCAGCAGTCATGGGGCCGGGGGAAAGCGTGAAGCTTTCTTT. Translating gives CASSHGAGGKREAFF.

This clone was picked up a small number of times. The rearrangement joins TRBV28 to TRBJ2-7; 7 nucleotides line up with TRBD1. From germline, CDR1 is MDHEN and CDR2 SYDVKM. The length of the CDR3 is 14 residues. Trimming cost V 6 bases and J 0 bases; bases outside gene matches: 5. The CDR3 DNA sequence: TGTGCCAGCAGACCGGGACAGCCCTCCTACGAGCAGTACTTC. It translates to CASRPGQPSYEQYF.

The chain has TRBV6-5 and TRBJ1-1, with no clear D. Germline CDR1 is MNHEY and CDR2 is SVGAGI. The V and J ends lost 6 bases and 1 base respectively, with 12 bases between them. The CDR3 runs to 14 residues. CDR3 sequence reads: CASRHGLANTEAFF. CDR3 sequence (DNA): TGTGCCAGCAGGCACGGACTGGCGAACACTGAAGCTTTCTTT.

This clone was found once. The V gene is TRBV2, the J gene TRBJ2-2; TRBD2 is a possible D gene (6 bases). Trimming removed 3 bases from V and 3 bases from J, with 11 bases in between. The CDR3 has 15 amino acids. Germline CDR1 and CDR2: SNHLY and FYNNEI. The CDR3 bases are TGTGCCAGCAGTGAGGGTAGCGGCTACACCGGGGAGCTGTTTTTT. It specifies CASSEGSGYTGELFF.

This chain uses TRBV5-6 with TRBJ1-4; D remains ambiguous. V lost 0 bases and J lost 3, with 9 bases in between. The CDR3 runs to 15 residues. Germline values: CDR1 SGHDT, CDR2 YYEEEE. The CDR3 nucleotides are TGTGCCAGCAGCTTGGCCGGGGAAGCTAATGAAAAACTGTTTTTT. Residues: CASSLAGEANEKLFF.

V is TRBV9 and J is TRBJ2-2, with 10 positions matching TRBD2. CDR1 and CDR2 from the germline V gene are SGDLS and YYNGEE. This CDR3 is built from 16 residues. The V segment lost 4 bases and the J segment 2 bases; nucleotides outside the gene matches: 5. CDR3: CASSLSGGANTGELFF. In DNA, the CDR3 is TGTGCCAGCAGCTTAAGCGGGGGGGCAAACACCGGGGAGCTGTTTTTT.

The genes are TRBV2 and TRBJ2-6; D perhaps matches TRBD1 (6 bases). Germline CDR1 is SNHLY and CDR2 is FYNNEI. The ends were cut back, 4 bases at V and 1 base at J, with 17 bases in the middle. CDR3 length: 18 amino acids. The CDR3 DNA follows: TGTGCCAGCAGTGGACTACAGGGTTCACAGTCTGGGGCCAACGTCCTGACTTTC. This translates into CASSGLQGSQSGANVLTF.

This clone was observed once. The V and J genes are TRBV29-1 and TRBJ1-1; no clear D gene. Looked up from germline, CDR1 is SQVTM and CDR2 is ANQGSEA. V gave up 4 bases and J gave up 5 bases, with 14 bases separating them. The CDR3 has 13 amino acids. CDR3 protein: CSVGEGIGTEAFF. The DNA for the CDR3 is TGCAGCGTTGGTGAGGGTATAGGGACTGAAGCTTTCTTT.

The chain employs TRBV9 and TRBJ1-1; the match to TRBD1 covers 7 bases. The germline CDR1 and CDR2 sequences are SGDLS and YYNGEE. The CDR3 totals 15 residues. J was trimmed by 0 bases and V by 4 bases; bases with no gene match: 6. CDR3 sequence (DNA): TGTGCCAGCAGCCCTCGGACAGGATTGAACACTGAAGCTTTCTTT. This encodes CASSPRTGLNTEAFF.

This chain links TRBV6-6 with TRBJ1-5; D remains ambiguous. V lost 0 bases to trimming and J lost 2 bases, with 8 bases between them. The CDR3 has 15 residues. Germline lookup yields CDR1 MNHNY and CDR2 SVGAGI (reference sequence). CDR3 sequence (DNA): TGTGCCAGCAGTTACTCGAGTGAGGGCAATCAGCCCCAGCATTTT. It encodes CASSYSSEGNQPQHF.

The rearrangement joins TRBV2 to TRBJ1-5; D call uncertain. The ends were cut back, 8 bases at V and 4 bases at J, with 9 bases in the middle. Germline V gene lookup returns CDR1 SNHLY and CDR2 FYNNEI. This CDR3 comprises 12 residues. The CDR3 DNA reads TGTGCCAGCTCCGGGGAGAATCAGCCCCAGCATTTT. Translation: CASSGENQPQHF. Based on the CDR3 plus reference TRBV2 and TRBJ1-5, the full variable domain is EPEVTQTPSHQVTQMGQEVILRCVPISNHLYFYWYRQILGQKVEFLVSFYNNEISEKSEIFDDQFSVERPDGSNFTLKIRSTKLEDSAMYFCASSGENQPQHFGDGTRLSIL.

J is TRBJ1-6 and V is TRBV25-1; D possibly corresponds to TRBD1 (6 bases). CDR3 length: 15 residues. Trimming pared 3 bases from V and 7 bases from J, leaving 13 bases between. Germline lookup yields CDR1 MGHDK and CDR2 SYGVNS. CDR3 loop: CASSDLTGFNSPLHF. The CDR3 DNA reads TGTGCCAGCAGTGATTTAACAGGGTTCAATTCACCCCTCCACTTT.

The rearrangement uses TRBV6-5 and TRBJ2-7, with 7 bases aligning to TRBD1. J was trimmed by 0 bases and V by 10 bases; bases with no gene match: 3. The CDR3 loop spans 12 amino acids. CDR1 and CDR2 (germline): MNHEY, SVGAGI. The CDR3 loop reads CATRDSSYEQYF. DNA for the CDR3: TGTGCCACCCGGGACAGCTCCTACGAGCAGTACTTC.